This paragraph reports one TCR beta chain. The target antigen is unknown. At one of its ends the junction is not consistent with the germline gene, which may arise from a read error. The same CDR3 can be traced to other DNA sequences in this sample. The CDR3 runs to 14 residues. Germline V gene data show CDR1 as MDHEN and CDR2 as SYDVKM. Assay used: immunoSEQ multiplex PCR; TCRdb lists only in-frame clones, some missing. This table holds tens of thousands of clones, roughly 80% found once. This record belongs to a study of OX40 agonist ivuxolimab in advanced cancers. The wider study: It was permissible to have had prior anti-PD-1, anti-PD-L1 or anti-CTLA-4 therapy, and approximately 40% had some. Whole-study results and caveats: Partial responders dosed at 0.1-3.0 mg/kg displayed clonal expansion ranking among the lowest.

The clonotype originates from an adult with an advanced solid tumor such as melanoma, head and neck, liver or kidney cancer. The rearrangement links TRBV28 to TRBJ1-5, with TRBD1 as a possible D gene (6 bases). Sequencing was performed on CD4+ or CD8+ T cells sorted from blood, taken in a trial of the OX40 agonist ivuxolimab. CDR3 protein: CASSLPGGNQPQHF. CDR3 coding DNA: TGTGCCAGTAGTTTGCCAGGGGGCAATCAGCCCCAGCATTTT.